This TCR beta chain was captured in a study of blood T cell repertoires in COVID-19. The data were produced by immunoSEQ multiplex PCR, yet TCRdb's version contains in-frame clones alone and is incomplete. The sample holds fewer than 200,000 clones, around 80% seen once. CDR1 is SGHRS and CDR2 is YFSETQ in the germline V gene. The V gene lost 4 bases and the J gene lost 3 bases, with 14 bases spanning the gap. This CDR3 contains 14 residues. The sequenced sample was PBMCs or T cells enriched from blood (not recorded which). The receptor was isolated from a man in his forties or fifties who had recovered from COVID-19. This chain links TRBV5-1 with TRBJ2-7, with D uncertain. CDR3: CASSPGTSNYEQYF. CDR3 DNA: TGCGCCAGCAGCCCCGGTACTTCGAACTACGAGCAGTACTTC. Filled out from reference TRBV5-1 and TRBJ2-7, the complete variable domain reads KAGVTQTPRYLIKTRGQQVTLSCSPISGHRSVSWYQQTPGQGLQFLFEYFSETQRNKGNFPGRFSGRQFSNSRSEMNVSTLELGDSALYLCASSPGTSNYEQYFGPGTRLTVT.